The 7 T cell receptor beta chains in this list originate from one sample, sequenced in a study of blood T cells in healthy people across ages. With a J-beta primer mix and a sample-barcoded 5' primer, a second PCR ran roughly 6 to 11 cycles. A single record per CDR3 protein comes from TCRdb applying MiXCR to the 5' RACE reads. The sample consists of around 1,100,000 distinct CDR3 sequences, 35% to 45% of them appearing once. The sequenced material came from blood. All receptors derive from a man between 18 and 35 years old in good health.

This clonotype was recorded once. The J gene is TRBJ1-1, the V gene TRBV7-6, with 7 bases that match TRBD1. Trimming removed 5 bases from V and 2 bases from J; junction bases left unmatched: 14. Germline loops: CDR1 SGHVS, CDR2 FNYEAQ. CDR3 size: 17 residues. The CDR3 sequence is CASSVTNPGGPNTEAFF. DNA of the CDR3: TGTGCCAGCAGCGTCACGAACCCAGGGGGTCCTAACACTGAAGCTTTCTTT.

This chain links TRBV11-2 with TRBJ2-3; D unresolved. This CDR3 spans 13 amino acids. The V end lost 3 bases, the J end lost 2 bases, and 6 bases lay between the germline ends. Looked up from germline, CDR1 is SGHAT and CDR2 is FQNNGV. The CDR3 loop is CASSFTDTDTQYF. CDR3 coding DNA: TGTGCCAGCAGCTTCACAGACACAGATACGCAGTATTTT. Filled out from reference TRBV11-2 and TRBJ2-3, the complete variable domain reads EAGVAQSPRYKIIEKRQSVAFWCNPISGHATLYWYQQILGQGPKLLIQFQNNGVVDDSQLPKDRFSAERLKGVDSTLKIQPAKLEDSAVYLCASSFTDTDTQYFGPGTRLTVL.

The rearrangement links TRBV4-1 to TRBJ2-2, with no clear D. The ends were cut back, 7 bases at V and 0 bases at J, with 9 bases in the middle. The germline V gene encodes CDR1 MGHRA and CDR2 YSYEKL. The CDR3 contains 14 residues. The CDR3 sequence is CASTLKANTGELFF. In DNA, the CDR3 is TGCGCCAGCACCCTGAAAGCGAACACCGGGGAGCTGTTTTTT.

The chain carries TRBV20-1 and TRBJ2-2, with TRBD1 matching 7 bases. Trimming cost V 3 bases and J 7 bases; bases outside gene matches: 11. Germline V CDR1 and CDR2: DFQATT, SNEGSKA (reference sequence). The CDR3 has 15 residues. For the CDR3, the DNA is TGCAGTGCTAGTAGGACAGGCCTACTGGGCGGGGAGCTGTTTTTT. It specifies CSASRTGLLGGELFF.

The V gene is TRBV6-9, the J gene TRBJ2-7; perhaps TRBD1 as D (5 bases). Germline V gene sequence: CDR1 MNHGY, CDR2 SVAAGI. The CDR3 runs to 11 residues. The germline V and J ends were trimmed by 8 bases and 12 bases, with 17 bases remaining between them. The CDR3 sequence is CASLTENILYF. In nucleotides, the CDR3 is TGTGCCAGCTTGACAGAAAACATTCTGTACTTC.

The V gene is TRBV5-1, the J gene TRBJ1-6; 9 bases map to TRBD1. The CDR3 covers 17 residues. Germline CDR1 SGHRS, CDR2 YFSETQ. V was pared by 3 bases and J by 6 bases, with 10 bases of the junction left unmatched. CDR3: CASSSEGQGRANSPLHF. In DNA form, the CDR3 reads TGCGCCAGCAGCTCCGAAGGACAGGGGCGCGCTAATTCACCCCTCCACTTT.

With regard to this clonotype: A read error may account for a junction end that differs from germline. V gene TRBV6-2 or TRBV6-3 combines with J gene TRBJ1-4; D not resolved. The length of the CDR3 is 12 residues. Germline assignment: CDR1 MNHEY and CDR2 SVGEGT. The CDR3 coding sequence is TGTGTCAGCAGTTACTCGAGTGAAAAACTGTTTTTT. Protein: CVSSYSSEKLFF.